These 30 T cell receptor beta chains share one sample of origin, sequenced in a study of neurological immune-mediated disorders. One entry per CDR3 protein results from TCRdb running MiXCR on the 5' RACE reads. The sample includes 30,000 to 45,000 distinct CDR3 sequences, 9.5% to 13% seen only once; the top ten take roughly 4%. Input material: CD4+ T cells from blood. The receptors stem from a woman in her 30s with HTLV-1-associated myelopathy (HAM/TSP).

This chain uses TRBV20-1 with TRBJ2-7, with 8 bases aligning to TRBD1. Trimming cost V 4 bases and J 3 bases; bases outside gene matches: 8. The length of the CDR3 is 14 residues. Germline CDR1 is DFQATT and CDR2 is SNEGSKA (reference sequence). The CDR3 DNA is TGCAGTGCTATGGGACAGGTACCTATCTACGAGCAGTACTTC. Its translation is CSAMGQVPIYEQYF.

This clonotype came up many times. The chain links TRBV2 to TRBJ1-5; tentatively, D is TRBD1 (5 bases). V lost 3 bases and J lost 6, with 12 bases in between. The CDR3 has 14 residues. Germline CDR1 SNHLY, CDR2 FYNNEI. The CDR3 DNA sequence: TGTGCCAGCAGTGAGTCCAGGGCGGGTCAGCCCCAGCATTTT. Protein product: CASSESRAGQPQHF.

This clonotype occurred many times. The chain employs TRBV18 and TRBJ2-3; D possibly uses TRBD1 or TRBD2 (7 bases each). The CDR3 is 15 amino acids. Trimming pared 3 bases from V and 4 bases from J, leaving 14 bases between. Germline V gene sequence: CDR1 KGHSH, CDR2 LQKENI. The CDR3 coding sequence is TGTGCCAGCTCACCCCGACAGGGAGGGCCAGATACGCAGTATTTT. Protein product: CASSPRQGGPDTQYF.

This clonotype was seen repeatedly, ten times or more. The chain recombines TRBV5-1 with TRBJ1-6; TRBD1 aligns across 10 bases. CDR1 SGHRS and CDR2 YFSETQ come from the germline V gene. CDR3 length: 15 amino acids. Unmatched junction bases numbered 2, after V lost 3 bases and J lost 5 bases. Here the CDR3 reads CASSSGQGDNSPLHF. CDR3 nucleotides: TGCGCCAGCAGCTCCGGACAGGGGGATAATTCACCCCTCCACTTT.

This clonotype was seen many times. The CDR3 DNA follows: TGTGCCAGCAGAAGGACAGGGGGCACTGAAGCTTTCTTT. Translation gives CASRRTGGTEAFF. The chain has TRBV12-3 or TRBV12-4 and TRBJ1-1; 10 nucleotides agree with TRBD1. The CDR3 consists of 13 residues. Unmatched junction bases numbered 2, after V lost 6 bases and J lost 4 bases.

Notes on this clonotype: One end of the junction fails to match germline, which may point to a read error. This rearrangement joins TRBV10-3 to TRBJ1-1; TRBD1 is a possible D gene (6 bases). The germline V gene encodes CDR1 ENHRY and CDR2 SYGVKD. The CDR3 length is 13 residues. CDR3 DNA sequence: TGTGCCATCAGTGGTTGGGGGACAAGAGAAGATTTCTTT. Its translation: CAISGWGTREDFF.

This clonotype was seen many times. CDR3 coding DNA: TGCGCCAGCAGTGAGTCCGGCAGGGGGACTGAAGCTTTCTTT. Its translation is CASSESGRGTEAFF. This sequence joins TRBV10-2 and TRBJ1-1; 7 nucleotides match TRBD1. V was clipped by 0 bases and J by 5 bases; unmatched bases: 3. The CDR3 is made up of 14 amino acids. The germline V gene encodes CDR1 WSHSY and CDR2 SAAADI.

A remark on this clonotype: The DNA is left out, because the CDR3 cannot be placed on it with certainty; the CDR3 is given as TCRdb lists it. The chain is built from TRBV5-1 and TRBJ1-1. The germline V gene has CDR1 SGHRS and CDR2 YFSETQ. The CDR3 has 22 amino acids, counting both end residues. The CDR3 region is CASSFYICSASRDRIIRTEAFF.

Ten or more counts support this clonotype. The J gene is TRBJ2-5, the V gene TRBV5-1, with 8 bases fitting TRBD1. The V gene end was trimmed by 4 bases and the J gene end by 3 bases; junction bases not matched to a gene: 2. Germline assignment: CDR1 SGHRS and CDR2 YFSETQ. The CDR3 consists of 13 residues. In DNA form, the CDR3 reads TGCGCCAGCAGCATGACAGGGGAAGAGACCCAGTACTTC. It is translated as CASSMTGEETQYF.

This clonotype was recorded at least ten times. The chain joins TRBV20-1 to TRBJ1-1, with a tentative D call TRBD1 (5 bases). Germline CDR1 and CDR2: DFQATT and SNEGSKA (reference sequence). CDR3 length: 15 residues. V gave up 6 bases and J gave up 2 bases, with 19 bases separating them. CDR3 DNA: TGCAGTGCACCTGTGCGTCAGGGAACCAACACTGAAGCTTTCTTT. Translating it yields CSAPVRQGTNTEAFF.

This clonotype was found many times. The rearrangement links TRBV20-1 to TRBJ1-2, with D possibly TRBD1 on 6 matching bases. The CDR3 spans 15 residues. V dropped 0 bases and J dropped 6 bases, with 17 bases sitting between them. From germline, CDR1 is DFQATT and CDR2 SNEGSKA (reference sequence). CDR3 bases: TGCAGTGCTAGAGATAGTCAACAGGGAGGTAATGGCTACACCTTC. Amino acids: CSARDSQQGGNGYTF.

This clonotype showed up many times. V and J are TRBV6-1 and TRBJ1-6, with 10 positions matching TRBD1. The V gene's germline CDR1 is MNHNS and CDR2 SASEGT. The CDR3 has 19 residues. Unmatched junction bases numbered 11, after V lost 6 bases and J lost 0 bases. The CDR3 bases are TGTGCCAGCAGCCCCGGGACAGGGGTTAGGAGCTCCTATAATTCACCCCTCCACTTT. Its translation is CASSPGTGVRSSYNSPLHF.

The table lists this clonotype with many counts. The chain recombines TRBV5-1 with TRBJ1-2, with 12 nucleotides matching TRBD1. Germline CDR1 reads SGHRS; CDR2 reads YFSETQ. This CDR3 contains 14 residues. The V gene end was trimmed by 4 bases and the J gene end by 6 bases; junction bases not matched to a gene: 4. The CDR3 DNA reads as TGCGCCAGCAGCCCGGGACAGGGGGCTGATGGCTACACCTTC. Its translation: CASSPGQGADGYTF.

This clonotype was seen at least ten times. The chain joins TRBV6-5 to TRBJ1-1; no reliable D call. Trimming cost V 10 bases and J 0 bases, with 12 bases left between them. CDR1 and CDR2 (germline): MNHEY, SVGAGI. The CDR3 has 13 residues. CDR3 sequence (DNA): TGTGCCATAAGCAGGTCGATGAACACTGAAGCTTTCTTT. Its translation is CAISRSMNTEAFF.

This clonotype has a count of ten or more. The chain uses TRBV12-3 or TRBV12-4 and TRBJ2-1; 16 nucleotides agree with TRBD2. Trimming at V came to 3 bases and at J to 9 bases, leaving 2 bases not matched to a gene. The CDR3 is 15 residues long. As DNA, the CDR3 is TGTGCCAGCAGTTTGGGGACTAGCGGGGGGGTTGAGCAGTTCTTC. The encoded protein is CASSLGTSGGVEQFF.

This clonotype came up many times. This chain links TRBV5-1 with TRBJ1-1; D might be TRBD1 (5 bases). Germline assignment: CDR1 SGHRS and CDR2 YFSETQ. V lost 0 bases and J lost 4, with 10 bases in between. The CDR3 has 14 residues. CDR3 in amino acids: CASSLATGSTEAFF. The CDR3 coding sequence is TGCGCCAGCAGCTTGGCTACAGGAAGCACTGAAGCTTTCTTT.

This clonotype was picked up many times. CDR3 bases: TGTGCCAGCAGCCACGGACTAGCGGGTCGGCCAGATACGCAGTATTTT. Amino acids: CASSHGLAGRPDTQYF. The chain joins TRBV3-1 to TRBJ2-3, with TRBD2 identical over 11 bases. J lost 4 bases, V lost 3 bases, and 6 bases had no gene match. The length of the CDR3 is 16 residues. Germline V gives CDR1 LGHDT, CDR2 YNNKEL (reference sequence).

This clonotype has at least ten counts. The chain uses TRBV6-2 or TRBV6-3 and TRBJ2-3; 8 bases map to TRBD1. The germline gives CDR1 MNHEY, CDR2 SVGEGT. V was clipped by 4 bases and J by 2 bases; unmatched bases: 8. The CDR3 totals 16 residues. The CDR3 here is CASSSPGGQNTDTQYF. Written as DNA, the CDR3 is TGTGCCAGCAGTTCCCCAGGGGGCCAGAACACAGATACGCAGTATTTT.

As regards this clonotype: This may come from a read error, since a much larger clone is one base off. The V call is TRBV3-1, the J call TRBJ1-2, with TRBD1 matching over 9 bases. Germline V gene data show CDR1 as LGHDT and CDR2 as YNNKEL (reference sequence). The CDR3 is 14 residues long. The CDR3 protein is CAISGDRDGYGYTF. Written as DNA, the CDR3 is TGTGCCATCAGCGGGGACAGGGATGGCTATGGCTACACCTTC. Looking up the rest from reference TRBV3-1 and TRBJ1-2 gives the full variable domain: DTAVSQTPKYLVTQMGNDKSIKCEQNLGHDTMYWYKQDSKKFLKIMFSYNNKELIINETVPNRFSPKSPDKAHLNLHINSLELGDSAVYFCAISGDRDGYGYTFGSGTRLTVV.

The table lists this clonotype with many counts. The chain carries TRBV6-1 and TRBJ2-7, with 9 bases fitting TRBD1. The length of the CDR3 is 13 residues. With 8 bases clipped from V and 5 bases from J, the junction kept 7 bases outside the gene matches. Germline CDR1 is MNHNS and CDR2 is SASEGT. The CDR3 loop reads CASEDRGRDEQYF. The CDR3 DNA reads TGTGCCAGCGAAGACAGGGGGAGGGACGAGCAGTACTTC.

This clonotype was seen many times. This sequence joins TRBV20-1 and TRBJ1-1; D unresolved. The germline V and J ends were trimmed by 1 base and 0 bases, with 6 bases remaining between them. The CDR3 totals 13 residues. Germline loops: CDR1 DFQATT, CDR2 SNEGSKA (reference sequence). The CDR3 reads CSARGEMNTEAFF. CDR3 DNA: TGCAGTGCTAGAGGAGAGATGAACACTGAAGCTTTCTTT.

The CDR3, as DNA: TGTGCCATCACGAATGGGAGGGGAAACACCATATATTTT. Residues: CAITNGRGNTIYF. The chain uses TRBV10-3 and TRBJ1-3; D not resolved. From germline, CDR1 is ENHRY and CDR2 SYGVKD. The CDR3 sequence is 13 residues long. Trimming pared 7 bases from V and 4 bases from J, leaving 11 bases between.

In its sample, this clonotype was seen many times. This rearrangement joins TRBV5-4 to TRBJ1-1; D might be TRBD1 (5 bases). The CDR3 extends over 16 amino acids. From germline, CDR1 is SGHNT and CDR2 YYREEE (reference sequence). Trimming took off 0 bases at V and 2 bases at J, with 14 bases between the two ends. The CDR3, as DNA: TGTGCCAGCAGCTTGGTTGTGACAGCTGGCAACACTGAAGCTTTCTTT. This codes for CASSLVVTAGNTEAFF.

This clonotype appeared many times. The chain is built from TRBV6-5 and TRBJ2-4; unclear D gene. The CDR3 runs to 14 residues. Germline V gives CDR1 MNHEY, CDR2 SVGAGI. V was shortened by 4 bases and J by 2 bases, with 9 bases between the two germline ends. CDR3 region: CASSFGRTKNIQYF. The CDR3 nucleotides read TGTGCCAGCAGTTTCGGCAGGACCAAAAACATTCAGTACTTC.

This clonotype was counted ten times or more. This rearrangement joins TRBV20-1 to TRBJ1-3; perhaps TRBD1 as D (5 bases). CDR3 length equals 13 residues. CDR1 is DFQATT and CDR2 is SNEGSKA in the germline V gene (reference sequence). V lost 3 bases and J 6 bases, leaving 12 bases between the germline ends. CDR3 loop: CSASQGFSNTIYF. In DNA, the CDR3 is TGCAGTGCTAGTCAGGGATTCTCAAACACCATATATTTT.

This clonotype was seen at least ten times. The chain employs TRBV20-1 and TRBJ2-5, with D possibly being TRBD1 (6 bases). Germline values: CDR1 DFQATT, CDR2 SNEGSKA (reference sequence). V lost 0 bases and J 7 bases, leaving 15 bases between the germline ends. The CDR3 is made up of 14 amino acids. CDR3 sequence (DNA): TGCAGTGCTAGAGACTTACAGGGTTATGGGACCCAGTACTTC. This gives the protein CSARDLQGYGTQYF.

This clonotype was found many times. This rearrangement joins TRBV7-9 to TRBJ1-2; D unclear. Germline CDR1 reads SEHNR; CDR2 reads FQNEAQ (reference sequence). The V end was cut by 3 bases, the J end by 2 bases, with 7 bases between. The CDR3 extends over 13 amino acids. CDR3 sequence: CASSFSGNYGYTF. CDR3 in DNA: TGTGCCAGCAGCTTTTCCGGAAACTATGGCTACACCTTC. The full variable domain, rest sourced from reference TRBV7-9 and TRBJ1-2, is DTGVSQNPRHKITKRGQNVTFRCDPISEHNRLYWYRQTLGQGPEFLTYFQNEAQLEKSRLLSDRFSAERPKGSFSTLEIQRTEQGDSAMYLCASSFSGNYGYTFGSGTRLTVV.

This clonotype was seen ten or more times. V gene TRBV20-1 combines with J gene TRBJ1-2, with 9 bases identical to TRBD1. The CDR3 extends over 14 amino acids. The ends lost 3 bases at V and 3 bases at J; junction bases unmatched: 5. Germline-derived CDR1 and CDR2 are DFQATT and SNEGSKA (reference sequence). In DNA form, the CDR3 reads TGCAGTGCTAGTGGGACAGGGAGAGACTATGGCTACACCTTC. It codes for CSASGTGRDYGYTF.

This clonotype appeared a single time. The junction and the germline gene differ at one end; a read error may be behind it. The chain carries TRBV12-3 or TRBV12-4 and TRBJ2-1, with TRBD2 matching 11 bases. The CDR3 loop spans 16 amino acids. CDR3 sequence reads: CASSLPVAGGYNEKLF. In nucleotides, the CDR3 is TGTGCCAGCAGTTTACCGGTAGCGGGGGGGTACAATGAGAAGTTATTC.

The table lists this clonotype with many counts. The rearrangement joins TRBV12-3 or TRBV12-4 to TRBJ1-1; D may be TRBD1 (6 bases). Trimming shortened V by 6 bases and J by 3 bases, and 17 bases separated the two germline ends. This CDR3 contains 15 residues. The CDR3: CASRYGSQGHTEAFF. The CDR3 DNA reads TGTGCCAGCAGATATGGGTCGCAGGGGCACACTGAAGCTTTCTTT.